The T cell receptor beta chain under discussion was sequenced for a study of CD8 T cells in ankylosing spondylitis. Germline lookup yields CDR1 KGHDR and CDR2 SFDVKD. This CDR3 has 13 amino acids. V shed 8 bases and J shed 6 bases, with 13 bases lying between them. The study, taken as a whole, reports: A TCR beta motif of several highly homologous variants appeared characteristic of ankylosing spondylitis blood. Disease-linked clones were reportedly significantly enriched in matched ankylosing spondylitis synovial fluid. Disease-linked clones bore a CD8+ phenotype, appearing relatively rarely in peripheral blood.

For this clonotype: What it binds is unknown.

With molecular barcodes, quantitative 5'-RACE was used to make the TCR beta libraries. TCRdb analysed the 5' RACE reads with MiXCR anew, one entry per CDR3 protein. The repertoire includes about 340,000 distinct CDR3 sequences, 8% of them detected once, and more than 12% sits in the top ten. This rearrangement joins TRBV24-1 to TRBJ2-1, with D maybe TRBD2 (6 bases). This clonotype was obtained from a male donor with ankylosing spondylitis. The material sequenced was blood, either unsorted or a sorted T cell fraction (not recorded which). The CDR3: CATMTGAGNEQFF. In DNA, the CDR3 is TGTGCCACCATGACGGGAGCGGGCAATGAGCAGTTCTTC.